This T cell receptor beta chain originates from a study of blood T cell repertoires in COVID-19. Within 2 weeks of study entry, exposed participants had contacted a PCR-confirmed or clinician-diagnosed COVID-19 case. Assay used: immunoSEQ multiplex PCR; TCRdb lists only in-frame clones, some missing. The sample lists 200,000 to 250,000 clones, approximately 89% occurring once. The germline V and J ends were trimmed by 11 bases and 0 bases, with 13 bases remaining between them. CDR1 and CDR2 (germline): MNHEY, SVGAGI. This CDR3 is built from 13 residues. The chain links TRBV6-5 to TRBJ1-1; D gene ambiguous. The receptor was derived from a woman in her thirties who had been exposed to COVID-19. The sample comprised PBMCs or T cells enriched from blood (not recorded which). The CDR3 DNA reads as TGTGCCGCGGCGGAGACGGTGAACACTGAAGCTTTCTTT. It is translated as CAAAETVNTEAFF.